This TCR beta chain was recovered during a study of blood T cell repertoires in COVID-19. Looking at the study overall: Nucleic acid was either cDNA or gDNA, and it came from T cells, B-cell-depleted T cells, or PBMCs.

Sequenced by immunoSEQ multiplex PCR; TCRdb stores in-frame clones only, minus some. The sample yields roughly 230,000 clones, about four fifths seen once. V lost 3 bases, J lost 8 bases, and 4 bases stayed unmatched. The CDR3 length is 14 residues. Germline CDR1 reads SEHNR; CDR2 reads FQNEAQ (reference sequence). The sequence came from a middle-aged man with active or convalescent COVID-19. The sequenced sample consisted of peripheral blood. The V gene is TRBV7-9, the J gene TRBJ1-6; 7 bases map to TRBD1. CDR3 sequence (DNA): TGTGCCAGCAGCTTGGGACAGATTTATTCACCCCTCCACTTT. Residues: CASSLGQIYSPLHF.